Below, 14 T cell receptor beta chains from the same sample are listed, as sequenced in a study of PD-1 blockade in mismatch repair-deficient tumors. Measured with immunoSEQ multiplex PCR; TCRdb has only the in-frame clones, and not every one. The table includes tens of thousands of clones, 81% detected once. This specimen was peripheral blood, taken 12 weeks after starting pembrolizumab. The receptor set was obtained from an adult with mismatch repair-deficient cancer.

The rearrangement joins TRBV6-5 to TRBJ2-2; D gene ambiguous. V shed 5 bases and J shed 1 base, with 11 bases lying between them. The CDR3 runs 15 residues. Germline CDR1 reads MNHEY; CDR2 reads SVGAGI. The CDR3 nucleotides are TGTGCCAGCAGTGGTAGGGTCGGGAACACCGGGGAGCTGTTTTTT. Translating gives CASSGRVGNTGELFF.

This clone was observed a handful of times. The chain links TRBV12-5 to TRBJ2-2, with D perhaps TRBD2 (5 bases). V lost 7 bases to trimming and J lost 6 bases, with 15 bases between them. The CDR3 totals 14 residues. Germline loops: CDR1 LGHNT, CDR2 FRNRAP. This chain's CDR3 is CASVLSVMAGELFF. CDR3 DNA: TGTGCTAGTGTGCTTAGCGTGATGGCCGGGGAGCTGTTTTTT. The entire variable domain, with the rest obtained from reference TRBV12-5 and TRBJ2-2, is as follows: DARVTQTPRHKVTEMGQEVTMRCQPILGHNTVFWYRQTMMQGLELLAYFRNRAPLDDSGMPKDRFSAEMPDATLATLKIQPSEPRDSAVYFCASVLSVMAGELFFGEGSRLTVL.

The table lists this clone with a few counts. The V call is TRBV9, the J call TRBJ2-3, with TRBD2 identical over 9 bases. This CDR3 contains 16 residues. The V gene end was trimmed by 4 bases and the J gene end by 4 bases; junction bases not matched to a gene: 10. CDR1 SGDLS and CDR2 YYNGEE come from the germline V gene. The CDR3 DNA follows: TGTGCCAGCAGCACCCAGGGGGGACTAGCATCAGATACGCAGTATTTT. Its translation: CASSTQGGLASDTQYF.

This clone was counted only a few times. The chain uses TRBV7-5 and TRBJ2-7; TRBD2, the table's D call, was not compared with the DNA. TRBV7-5 is an annotated pseudogene. The length of the CDR3 is 14 residues. The CDR3 DNA reads as TGTGCCAGAAGCATAAGCGGGACCAACTACGAGCAGTACTTC. Translating gives CARSISGTNYEQYF.

The chain has TRBV9 and TRBJ1-4; D remains ambiguous. Germline CDR1 SGDLS, CDR2 YYNGEE. V was clipped by 3 bases and J by 3 bases, with 12 bases between them. The CDR3 runs 15 residues. For the CDR3, the DNA is TGTGCCAGCAGCGAGGCTAATACGGCTAATGAAAAACTGTTTTTT. Its protein is CASSEANTANEKLFF. Full variable domain (outside the CDR3, taken from reference TRBV9 and TRBJ1-4): DSGVTQTPKHLITATGQRVTLRCSPRSGDLSVYWYQQSLDQGLQFLIQYYNGEERAKGNILERFSAQQFPDLHSELNLSSLELGDSALYFCASSEANTANEKLFFGSGTQLSVL.

A single count supports this clone. The genes are TRBV29-1 and TRBJ2-1; TRBD2 is a possible D gene (7 bases). V was shortened by 0 bases and J by 13 bases, with 28 bases between the two germline ends. The germline CDR1 and CDR2 sequences are SQVTM and ANQGSEA. The CDR3 is 17 amino acids. The CDR3 DNA is TGCAGCGTTGAAGATGGGTCGGGGGGCTTCGGGAGTTCGTCCCAGTTCTTC. Encoded protein: CSVEDGSGGFGSSSQFF.

The J gene is TRBJ2-2, the V gene TRBV6-5; 9 nucleotides agree with TRBD1. In germline, CDR1 is MNHEY, CDR2 SVGAGI. The CDR3 covers 15 residues. V shed 3 bases and J 7 bases; nucleotides not matched to a gene: 6. The CDR3 loop is CASSYADRGIGELFF. CDR3 sequence (DNA): TGTGCCAGCAGTTATGCGGACAGGGGTATCGGGGAGCTGTTTTTT.

This chain links TRBV27 with TRBJ2-1; the D is unclear. Germline loops: CDR1 MNHEY, CDR2 SMNVEV (reference sequence). The CDR3 consists of 14 residues. Trimming shortened V by 3 bases and J by 10 bases, and 16 bases separated the two germline ends. The CDR3 DNA reads TGTGCCAGCAGTTTCTCCCTCGTAGTGCGCGAGCAGTTCTTC. Translation: CASSFSLVVREQFF.

This clone was picked up one time. This rearrangement joins TRBV28 to TRBJ1-5; perhaps TRBD1 as D (5 bases). Trimming shortened V by 3 bases and J by 4 bases, and 10 bases separated the two germline ends. The CDR3 contains 14 residues. Germline V lookup: CDR1 MDHEN, CDR2 SYDVKM. The CDR3 sequence: CASSFASGNQPQHF. The DNA of the CDR3 is TGTGCCAGCAGTTTTGCGTCAGGGAATCAGCCCCAGCATTTT.

The chain joins TRBV9 to TRBJ2-2, with 14 nucleotides matching TRBD2. The germline V gene encodes CDR1 SGDLS and CDR2 YYNGEE. The CDR3 is 18 amino acids. Germline trimming cut 4 bases from V and 1 base from J; bases unmatched to any gene: 6. In DNA, the CDR3 is TGTGCCAGCAGCACCGGGACTAGCGGGAGCAGGAACACCGGGGAGCTGTTTTTT. It encodes CASSTGTSGSRNTGELFF.

The V gene is TRBV5-1, the J gene TRBJ1-4; TRBD1 is a possible D gene (5 bases). The CDR3 contains 15 residues. The germline V gene has CDR1 SGHRS and CDR2 YFSETQ. V gave up 0 bases and J gave up 8 bases, with 14 bases separating them. CDR3 in DNA: TGCGCCAGCAGCTTGGCATTTCGGGACGGAGAAAAACTGTTTTTT. Translation: CASSLAFRDGEKLFF.

This rearrangement joins TRBV9 to TRBJ2-7, with a tentative D call TRBD1 (5 bases). V was shortened by 4 bases and J by 2 bases, with 16 bases between the two germline ends. CDR1 and CDR2 from the germline V gene are SGDLS and YYNGEE. The length of the CDR3 is 15 residues. The CDR3 nucleotides are TGTGCCAGCAGCCCCTTCGACAGAAATACCTACGAGCAGTACTTC. It yields the protein CASSPFDRNTYEQYF.

This clone was picked up many times. The chain uses TRBV19 and TRBJ1-2; D not resolved. V was shortened by 4 bases and J by 2 bases, with 11 bases between the two germline ends. The CDR3 length is 14 residues. In germline, CDR1 is LNHDA, CDR2 SQIVND (reference sequence). The DNA of the CDR3 is TGTGCCAGTAGTAGATACGATTTAAACTATGGCTACACCTTC. Its protein is CASSRYDLNYGYTF.

The CDR3 DNA is TGTGCCAGCAGCTCCCAGACTAGCGGGGAGCTTACAGATACGCAGTATTTT. Translated: CASSSQTSGELTDTQYF. The rearrangement joins TRBV7-2 to TRBJ2-3, with 11 bases that match TRBD2. CDR1 is SGHTA, CDR2 FQGNSA, per germline. With 4 bases clipped from V and 3 bases from J, the junction kept 9 bases outside the gene matches. The length of the CDR3 is 17 residues.